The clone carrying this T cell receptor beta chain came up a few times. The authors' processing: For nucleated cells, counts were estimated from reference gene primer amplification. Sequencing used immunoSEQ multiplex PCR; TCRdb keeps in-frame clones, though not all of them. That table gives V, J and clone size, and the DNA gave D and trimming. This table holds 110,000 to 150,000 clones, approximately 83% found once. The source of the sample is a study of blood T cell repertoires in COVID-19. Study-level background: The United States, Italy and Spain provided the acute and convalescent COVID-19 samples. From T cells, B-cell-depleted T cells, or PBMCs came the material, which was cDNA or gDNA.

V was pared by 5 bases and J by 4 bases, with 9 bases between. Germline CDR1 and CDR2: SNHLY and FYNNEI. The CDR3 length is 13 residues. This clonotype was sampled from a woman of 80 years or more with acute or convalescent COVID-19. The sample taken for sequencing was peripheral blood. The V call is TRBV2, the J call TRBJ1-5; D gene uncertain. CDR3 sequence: CASSPFPNQPQHF. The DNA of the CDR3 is TGTGCCAGCAGTCCGTTTCCTAATCAGCCCCAGCATTTT.